Presented here are 15 T cell receptor beta chains from one specimen sequenced in a study of T cell responses to AZD1222 COVID-19 vaccine. Method: immunoSEQ multiplex PCR; TCRdb's copy keeps in-frame clones and lacks some. In the table there are approximately 100,000 clones, around nine tenths of which are singletons. The sample was peripheral blood, taken on day 0 of AZD1222 vaccination. The receptor source for this set is an adult in good health.

The chain joins TRBV6-2 or TRBV6-3 to TRBJ1-2; a possible D gene is TRBD1 (5 bases). This CDR3 is built from 13 residues. Germline values: CDR1 MNHEY, CDR2 SVGEGT. V was cut by 4 bases and J by 8 bases, with 14 bases left in between. As DNA, the CDR3 is TGTGCCAGCAGTTTCTCGGGGGGAGTCGGCTACACCTTC. Protein: CASSFSGGVGYTF.

The J gene is TRBJ1-6, the V gene TRBV7-8; TRBD1 matches 10 bases. The V and J ends lost 1 base and 6 bases, in that order; junction bases with no gene match: 3. CDR3 length: 16 residues. Germline CDR1 SGHVS, CDR2 FQNEAQ. The CDR3 region has the DNA TGTGCCAGCAGCTTAGGGACAGGGGGAACTAATTCACCCCTCCACTTT. Translation gives CASSLGTGGTNSPLHF.

The J gene is TRBJ2-5, the V gene TRBV20-1; no firm D call. The CDR3 length is 11 residues. Trimming stripped 5 bases from V and 5 bases from J, with 9 bases between. The germline V gene encodes CDR1 DFQATT and CDR2 SNEGSKA (reference sequence). The CDR3 protein is CSAVALETQYF. In DNA form, the CDR3 reads TGCAGTGCTGTGGCACTGGAGACCCAGTACTTC.

The rearrangement uses TRBV11-2 and TRBJ1-5; the match to TRBD1 covers 9 bases. The CDR3 consists of 15 residues. Germline V gene sequence: CDR1 SGHAT, CDR2 FQNNGV. J was trimmed by 7 bases and V by 0 bases; bases with no gene match: 4. This CDR3 is CASSLEGTGRQPQHF. The CDR3 DNA is TGTGCCAGCAGCTTAGAAGGGACAGGGAGGCAGCCCCAGCATTTT.

This chain connects TRBV12-3 or TRBV12-4 to TRBJ2-1; D is ambiguous. This CDR3 comprises 13 residues. V lost 4 bases and J 6 bases, leaving 10 bases between the germline ends. The DNA of the CDR3 is TGTGCCAGCAGTTCAAGAAGACCCAATGAGCAGTTCTTC. Translated: CASSSRRPNEQFF.

The chain uses TRBV15 and TRBJ2-3, with TRBD1 as a possible D gene (5 bases). This CDR3 has 14 amino acids. V lost 1 base and J lost 2, with 7 bases in between. Germline loops: CDR1 LNHNV, CDR2 YYDKDF (reference sequence). The CDR3 loop is CATSRAGYTDTQYF. CDR3 nucleotide sequence: TGTGCCACCAGCAGAGCAGGGTACACAGATACGCAGTATTTT.

The chain couples TRBV4-3 to TRBJ1-4, with TRBD1 as a possible D gene (5 bases). V was pared by 0 bases and J by 7 bases, with 15 bases between. The CDR3 spans 16 residues. Looked up from germline, CDR1 is LGHNA and CDR2 is YSLEER. The DNA of the CDR3 is TGCGCCAGCAGCCAAGATCCCGGGGGTGTGTTTGAAAAACTGTTTTTT. The encoded protein is CASSQDPGGVFEKLFF.

The CDR3 sequence: CASSPGLAGGQGDEQFF. DNA of the CDR3: TGTGCCAGCAGCCCGGGGCTAGCGGGAGGGCAGGGCGATGAGCAGTTCTTC. This rearrangement joins TRBV11-3 to TRBJ2-1, with 12 nucleotides matching TRBD2. V lost 5 bases, J lost 8 bases, and 13 bases stayed unmatched. The germline gives CDR1 SGHNT, CDR2 YENEEA. This CDR3 is built from 17 residues.

This clone occurred once. The V and J genes are TRBV29-1 and TRBJ2-5; tentative D call: TRBD2 (6 bases). The CDR3 totals 17 residues. The ends were cut back, 0 bases at V and 2 bases at J, with 19 bases in the middle. Germline V gene data show CDR1 as SQVTM and CDR2 as ANQGSEA. The CDR3 nucleotides read TGCAGCGTTGAAGATCTCCGTGCGGGTGGGGGGCAAGAGACCCAGTACTTC. Its protein is CSVEDLRAGGGQETQYF.

The chain combines TRBV6-2 or TRBV6-3 with TRBJ2-6, with a possible D match to TRBD1 (5 bases). In germline, CDR1 is MNHEY, CDR2 SVGEGT. This CDR3 comprises 15 residues. V was cut by 6 bases and J by 0 bases, with 9 bases left in between. In DNA form, the CDR3 reads TGTGCCAGCAGCCAGGGCCTCTCTGGGGCCAACGTCCTGACTTTC. It yields the protein CASSQGLSGANVLTF.

The chain carries TRBV19 and TRBJ1-2; D not certain. The CDR3 sequence is 13 residues long. The germline CDR1 and CDR2 sequences are LNHDA and SQIVND (reference sequence). V dropped 7 bases and J dropped 3 bases, with 12 bases sitting between them. CDR3 in amino acids: CASTPQVHYGYTF. The CDR3, as DNA: TGTGCCAGTACCCCGCAGGTTCACTATGGCTACACCTTC.

The chain combines TRBV30 with TRBJ1-6; weak D call: TRBD1 (5 bases). Per the germline V gene, CDR1 is GTSNPN and CDR2 is SVGIG (reference sequence). The germline V and J ends were trimmed by 5 bases and 9 bases, with 17 bases remaining between them. CDR3 size: 14 residues. CDR3 coding DNA: TGTGCCTGGTCCACCGGGACGGGGGTTTCACCCCTCCACTTT. Its translation is CAWSTGTGVSPLHF.

J is TRBJ1-1 and V is TRBV7-2; D possibly corresponds to TRBD1 (5 bases). Germline CDR1 and CDR2: SGHTA and FQGNSA. This CDR3 spans 11 amino acids. Trimming stripped 2 bases from V and 8 bases from J, with 6 bases between. CDR3 region: CASSLSGEAFF. DNA of the CDR3: TGTGCCAGCAGCTTATCAGGGGAAGCTTTCTTT. The full variable domain, its missing parts supplied by reference TRBV7-2 and TRBJ1-1, is GAGVSQSPSNKVTEKGKDVELRCDPISGHTALYWYRQSLGQGLEFLIYFQGNSAPDKSGLPSDRFSAERTGGSVSTLTIQRTQQEDSAVYLCASSLSGEAFFGQGTRLTVV.

Here the CDR3 reads CASSTQGALSYEQYF. In nucleotides, the CDR3 is TGTGCCAGCTCGACTCAGGGGGCCCTCTCCTACGAGCAGTACTTC. This chain uses TRBV6-5 with TRBJ2-7; TRBD1 agrees at 8 bases. CDR1 is MNHEY, CDR2 SVGAGI, per germline. V lost 8 bases and J lost 0; bases outside the gene matches: 9. This CDR3 is 15 amino acids long.

The rearrangement links TRBV9 to TRBJ1-2, with a weak D call TRBD1 (5 bases). The CDR3 is 16 amino acids. Per the germline V gene, CDR1 is SGDLS and CDR2 is YYNGEE. Trimming left V 0 bases short and J 7 bases short, with 19 bases between. The CDR3 nucleotides read TGTGCCAGCAGCGTAGGGGGGTTAAACGCCGGTCTTGGCTACACCTTC. Amino acids: CASSVGGLNAGLGYTF.